This TCR beta chain was sequenced during a study of cytomegalovirus exposure and HLA in healthy donors. Germline CDR1 is KGHSY and CDR2 is FQNENV. The CDR3 is 13 residues long. V was pared by 1 base and J by 5 bases, with 8 bases between. TCRdb keeps only in-frame clones here, not all; method: immunoSEQ multiplex PCR. The sample records 65,000 or so clones, roughly 94% being singletons. Separate from the approximately 670-subject first cohort was the approximately 130-subject validation cohort, to which the donors belonged. This TCR came from a man in his late teens or twenties in good health and CMV-seropositive. This rearrangement joins TRBV16 to TRBJ1-1; D perhaps matches TRBD1 (5 bases). Sequencing input: PBMCs. The DNA of the CDR3 is TGTGCCAGCAGCCAATTTCAGGGAACTGAAGCTTTCTTT. Its protein product is CASSQFQGTEAFF.